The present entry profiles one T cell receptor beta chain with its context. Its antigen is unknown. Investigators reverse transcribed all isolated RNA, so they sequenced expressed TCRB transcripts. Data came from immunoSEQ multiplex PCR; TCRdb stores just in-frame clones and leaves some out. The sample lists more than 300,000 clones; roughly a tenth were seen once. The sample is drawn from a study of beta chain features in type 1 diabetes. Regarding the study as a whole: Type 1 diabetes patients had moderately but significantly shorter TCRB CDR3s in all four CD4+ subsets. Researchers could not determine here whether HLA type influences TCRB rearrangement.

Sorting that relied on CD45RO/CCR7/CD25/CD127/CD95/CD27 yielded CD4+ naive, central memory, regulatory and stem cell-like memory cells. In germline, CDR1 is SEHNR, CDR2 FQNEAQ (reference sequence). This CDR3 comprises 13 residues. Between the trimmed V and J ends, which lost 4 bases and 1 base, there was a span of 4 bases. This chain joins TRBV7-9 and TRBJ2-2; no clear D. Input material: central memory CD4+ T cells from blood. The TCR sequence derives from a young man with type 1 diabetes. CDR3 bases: TGTGCCAGCAGCTCAAAGAACACCGGGGAGCTGTTTTTT. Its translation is CASSSKNTGELFF.